Each of the 26 T cell receptor beta chains below was sequenced from the same sample in a study of blood T cell repertoires in COVID-19. The protocol was immunoSEQ multiplex PCR, while the TCRdb copy is restricted to in-frame clones and leaves out a portion. The table records more than 20,000 clones, 80% to 85% of them present only once. Sequencing used peripheral blood. All receptors come from an elderly man with active or convalescent COVID-19.

The V and J genes are TRBV3-1 (or the pseudogene TRBV3-2) and TRBJ2-7; 10 nucleotides align to TRBD2. Germline lookup yields CDR1 LGHDT and CDR2 YNNKEL (reference sequence). This CDR3 region has 15 residues. V dropped 3 bases and J dropped 2; count of bases not matched to a gene: 4. This chain's CDR3 is CASSHVGTSAYEQYF. For the CDR3, the DNA is TGTGCCAGCAGCCACGTTGGGACTAGCGCCTACGAGCAGTACTTC.

V is TRBV10-2 and J is TRBJ2-1, with D possibly TRBD2 on 6 matching bases. There are 14 residues in the CDR3. From germline, CDR1 is WSHSY and CDR2 SAAADI. The V end lost 5 bases, the J end lost 5 bases, and 13 bases lay between the germline ends. In DNA form, the CDR3 reads TGCGCCAGCAGTAAGCAAGGAGGGCACAATGAGCAGTTCTTC. It translates to CASSKQGGHNEQFF.

V and J are TRBV10-3 and TRBJ1-1, with 11 bases fitting TRBD1. The ends lost 4 bases at V and 1 base at J; junction bases unmatched: 5. Germline values: CDR1 ENHRY, CDR2 SYGVKD. This CDR3 region has 16 residues. The DNA of the CDR3 is TGTGCCATCAGTGGGGGGACAGGGGGTCCGAACACTGAAGCTTTCTTT. Its translation: CAISGGTGGPNTEAFF.

The chain employs TRBV12-3 or TRBV12-4 and TRBJ1-1; a possible D gene is TRBD1 (5 bases). The CDR3 is made up of 12 amino acids. V shed 1 base and J shed 5 bases, with 5 bases lying between them. The CDR3 is CASSLEGTEAFF. DNA for the CDR3: TGTGCCAGCAGTTTAGAGGGGACTGAAGCTTTCTTT.

The chain has TRBV4-3 and TRBJ2-1, with 9 bases fitting TRBD1. Germline V gene data show CDR1 as LGHNA and CDR2 as YSLEER. J lost 6 bases, V lost 2 bases, and 11 bases had no gene match. The CDR3 sequence is 17 residues long. The DNA of the CDR3 is TGCGCCAGCAGCCAAAGGACCGGACAGGGGCCCCCCAATGAGCAGTTCTTC. It yields the protein CASSQRTGQGPPNEQFF.

The chain recombines TRBV10-3 with TRBJ2-2; 8 nucleotides align to TRBD1. Trimming at V came to 9 bases and at J to 6 bases, leaving 12 bases not matched to a gene. This CDR3 contains 15 residues. Germline V gives CDR1 ENHRY, CDR2 SYGVKD. The CDR3: CAMAPGQVDSGELFF. CDR3 nucleotides: TGTGCCATGGCGCCGGGACAGGTGGATTCCGGGGAGCTGTTTTTT.

V gene TRBV7-9 combines with J gene TRBJ2-2, with D possibly TRBD2 on 5 matching bases. Germline V gives CDR1 SEHNR, CDR2 FQNEAQ (reference sequence). Trimming shortened V by 2 bases and J by 5 bases, and 15 bases separated the two germline ends. The CDR3 consists of 16 residues. CDR3 bases: TGTGCCAGCAGCTTATGGAGGAACTTCGAAACCGGGGAGCTGTTTTTT. This encodes CASSLWRNFETGELFF.

The chain carries TRBV28 and TRBJ2-4, with D uncertain. The ends were cut back, 7 bases at V and 0 bases at J, with 7 bases in the middle. The CDR3 extends over 13 amino acids. CDR1 and CDR2 (germline): MDHEN, SYDVKM. CDR3 sequence reads: CASIERAKNIQYF. The CDR3 DNA follows: TGTGCCAGCATAGAGAGAGCCAAAAACATTCAGTACTTC. Looking up the rest from reference TRBV28 and TRBJ2-4 gives the full variable domain: DVKVTQSSRYLVKRTGEKVFLECVQDMDHENMFWYRQDPGLGLRLIYFSYDVKMKEKGDIPEGYSVSREKKERFSLILESASTNQTSMYLCASIERAKNIQYFGAGTRLSVL.

This chain connects TRBV27 to TRBJ2-3; 8 positions match TRBD2. The CDR3 has 16 amino acids. Trimming cost V 6 bases and J 4 bases; bases outside gene matches: 12. CDR1 is MNHEY and CDR2 is SMNVEV in the germline V gene (reference sequence). The CDR3 nucleotides are TGTGCCAGCAGCGCGGCCGAGCGGGGGTTAGCAGATACGCAGTATTTT. The encoded protein is CASSAAERGLADTQYF.

This clone was counted once. The J gene is TRBJ2-1, the V gene TRBV6-6; D might be TRBD2 (5 bases). This CDR3 spans 14 amino acids. Deletions cut 2 bases from V and 5 bases from J, with 10 bases between. From germline, CDR1 is MNHNY and CDR2 SVGAGI (reference sequence). DNA of the CDR3: TGTGCCAGCAGTTACATTTTGCGGGACAATGAGCAGTTCTTC. Its translation is CASSYILRDNEQFF.

J is TRBJ2-7 and V is TRBV11-2, with a weak D call TRBD2 (6 bases). Per the germline V gene, CDR1 is SGHAT and CDR2 is FQNNGV. This CDR3 region has 14 residues. V was clipped by 5 bases and J by 3 bases, with 14 bases between them. The CDR3 bases are TGTGCCAGCAGCAGTGGGGGGACCGGCTACGAGCAGTACTTC. This translates into CASSSGGTGYEQYF.

The V call is TRBV28, the J call TRBJ1-2, with 7 bases aligning to TRBD1. Germline trimming cut 5 bases from V and 8 bases from J; bases unmatched to any gene: 8. The V gene's germline CDR1 is MDHEN and CDR2 SYDVKM. The CDR3 has 13 residues. CDR3 loop: CASSPQGGQGYTF. Written as DNA, the CDR3 is TGTGCCAGCAGTCCCCAGGGGGGCCAAGGCTACACCTTC.

The V and J genes are TRBV6-5 and TRBJ1-1; D is ambiguous. There are 13 residues in the CDR3. Trimming stripped 10 bases from V and 1 base from J, with 13 bases between. Per the germline V gene, CDR1 is MNHEY and CDR2 is SVGAGI. CDR3 sequence (DNA): TGTGCCACACAGCGGGTCCGGAACACTGAAGCTTTCTTT. Translation gives CATQRVRNTEAFF.

This clone showed up just a few times. The V call is TRBV5-1, the J call TRBJ1-1, with 7 bases lining up with TRBD1. Germline V lookup: CDR1 SGHRS, CDR2 YFSETQ. This CDR3 has 15 residues. V shed 0 bases, J shed 4 bases, and the junction held 6 bases outside the gene matches. The CDR3 DNA reads TGCGCCAGCAGCTTGGGAGGGACAGCTAGCACTGAAGCTTTCTTT. It specifies CASSLGGTASTEAFF.

The chain has TRBV3-1 (or the pseudogene TRBV3-2) and TRBJ1-1; TRBD1 agrees at 7 bases. The J segment lost 0 bases and the V segment lost 4 bases, leaving 5 bases of the junction unmatched. The germline gives CDR1 LGHDT, CDR2 YNNKEL (reference sequence). The CDR3 has 15 amino acids. The CDR3 loop is CASSPKGQMNTEAFF. CDR3 nucleotide sequence: TGTGCCAGCAGCCCGAAGGGACAGATGAACACTGAAGCTTTCTTT.

This rearrangement joins TRBV2 to TRBJ1-5; D remains ambiguous. Germline CDR1 reads SNHLY; CDR2 reads FYNNEI. Trimming left V 3 bases short and J 5 bases short, with 8 bases between. The CDR3 is made up of 13 amino acids. CDR3 bases: TGTGCCAGCAGTGACAGGCTCGATCAGCCCCAGCATTTT. Translating gives CASSDRLDQPQHF.

This rearrangement joins TRBV6-5 to TRBJ1-1; D may be TRBD1 (6 bases). There are 14 residues in the CDR3. V shed 0 bases and J shed 8 bases, with 13 bases lying between them. The germline V gene encodes CDR1 MNHEY and CDR2 SVGAGI. The CDR3 loop reads CASSYSRTVPEAFF. The CDR3 bases are TGTGCCAGCAGTTACTCCAGGACAGTCCCCGAAGCTTTCTTT.

The V and J genes are TRBV5-8 and TRBJ1-5, with D possibly TRBD1 on 5 matching bases. The CDR3 contains 16 residues. Germline lookup yields CDR1 SGHTS and CDR2 YDEGEE. Deletions cut 4 bases from V and 2 bases from J, with 16 bases between. The CDR3 DNA follows: TGTGCCAGCAGCCAACGGGCCAGGGCGGGCAATCAGCCCCAGCATTTT. It specifies CASSQRARAGNQPQHF.

In this sample, this clone turned up once. The chain is built from TRBV18 and TRBJ1-1, with TRBD1 matching 10 bases. The CDR3 is 16 residues long. The V and J ends lost 6 bases and 4 bases, in that order; junction bases with no gene match: 11. Germline CDR1 reads KGHSH; CDR2 reads LQKENI. The CDR3: CASSSGTGDVVTEAFF. DNA for the CDR3: TGTGCCAGCTCGTCCGGGACAGGGGACGTGGTCACTGAAGCTTTCTTT.

This sequence joins TRBV6-2 or TRBV6-3 and TRBJ2-5; D uncertain. CDR3 length: 15 residues. Germline CDR1 reads MNHEY; CDR2 reads SVGEGT. The V end lost 5 bases, the J end lost 5 bases, and 18 bases lay between the germline ends. CDR3 residues: CASSLLGPPSETQYF. CDR3 in DNA: TGTGCCAGCAGTCTACTTGGGCCCCCCTCGGAGACCCAGTACTTC.

This chain connects TRBV5-1 to TRBJ2-5; a possible D gene is TRBD1 (5 bases). Germline V lookup: CDR1 SGHRS, CDR2 YFSETQ. V was shortened by 3 bases and J by 2 bases, with 17 bases between the two germline ends. This CDR3 region has 16 residues. CDR3 protein: CASSSAAGRGQETQYF. The CDR3, as DNA: TGCGCCAGCAGCTCCGCCGCAGGTAGGGGTCAAGAGACCCAGTACTTC.

The V call is TRBV29-1, the J call TRBJ1-2, with 7 bases lining up with TRBD1. CDR1 is SQVTM, CDR2 ANQGSEA, per germline. V lost 2 bases and J lost 3; bases outside the gene matches: 0. This CDR3 contains 12 residues. The CDR3 loop reads CSVETGDYGYTF. CDR3 coding DNA: TGCAGCGTTGAAACAGGGGACTATGGCTACACCTTC.

The CDR3: CAWTGGTSYEQYF. The CDR3 nucleotides read TGTGCCTGGACGGGGGGGACGTCCTACGAGCAGTACTTC. J is TRBJ2-7 and V is TRBV30, with TRBD2 identical over 8 bases. V trimming: 4 bases; J trimming: 1 base; junction bases outside the gene matches: 3. Germline V gene lookup returns CDR1 GTSNPN and CDR2 SVGIG (reference sequence). CDR3 length: 13 residues.

The V gene is TRBV28, the J gene TRBJ1-2; possibly TRBD1 for D (5 bases). The CDR3 consists of 13 residues. Trimming stripped 0 bases from V and 8 bases from J, with 10 bases between. Per germline, CDR1 MDHEN and CDR2 SYDVKM. CDR3 amino acids: CASSLWSGRGYTF. The CDR3 bases are TGTGCCAGCAGTTTATGGTCAGGGAGGGGCTACACCTTC.

The chain joins TRBV27 to TRBJ1-2; D is unclear. Per germline, CDR1 MNHEY and CDR2 SMNVEV (reference sequence). The V and J ends lost 6 bases and 6 bases respectively, with 17 bases between them. The CDR3 has 14 amino acids. This CDR3 reads CASRSQNSLDGYTF. CDR3 DNA sequence: TGTGCCAGCAGATCACAGAACTCGTTAGATGGCTACACCTTC.

The chain uses TRBV12-3 or TRBV12-4 and TRBJ2-2; no definite D call. V was shortened by 5 bases and J by 8 bases, with 6 bases between the two germline ends. This CDR3 contains 11 residues. This CDR3 reads CASSGWGELFF. In nucleotides, the CDR3 is TGTGCCAGCAGTGGCTGGGGGGAGCTGTTTTTT.